Below, 24 T cell receptor beta chains from the same sample are listed, as sequenced in a study of T cells in localized non-small cell lung cancer (dated by TCRdb to 2019 to 2021). The method behind the library was the immunoSEQ multiplex PCR assay. TCRdb provides this immuneACCESS table in a form limited to in-frame rearrangements. Some clones are lacking; in checked studies, under half of them reflect an unresolved V gene, and why the rest are absent is not known. The sample profile shows tens of thousands of clones; around nine tenths of them were found once. Approximately 7.2% of the sample goes to the ten largest clones. This material consisted of peripheral blood, taken before any cancer treatment. The receptors originated from a woman aged 35-75 years with stage I lung adenocarcinoma.

The V call is TRBV7-9, the J call TRBJ1-1; TRBD1 matches 8 bases. The CDR3 totals 16 residues. Germline V gene lookup returns CDR1 SEHNR and CDR2 FQNEAQ (reference sequence). J lost 0 bases, V lost 8 bases, and 11 bases had no gene match. The CDR3 nucleotides are TGTGCCAGCTCCCAGGGGGCGATTATATTGAACACTGAAGCTTTCTTT. It codes for CASSQGAIILNTEAFF.

This clone was counted a few times. This chain connects TRBV7-9 to TRBJ1-2; 10 bases agree with TRBD1. V lost 6 bases and J lost 2; bases outside the gene matches: 9. The CDR3 is 16 amino acids. Germline CDR1 and CDR2: SEHNR and FQNEAQ (reference sequence). CDR3 DNA: TGTGCCAGCAGTCCCATGCCGGGACAGGGGAACTATGGCTACACCTTC. This sequence encodes CASSPMPGQGNYGYTF. Full variable domain (remainder filled in from reference TRBV7-9 and TRBJ1-2): DTGVSQNPRHKITKRGQNVTFRCDPISEHNRLYWYRQTLGQGPEFLTYFQNEAQLEKSRLLSDRFSAERPKGSFSTLEIQRTEQGDSAMYLCASSPMPGQGNYGYTFGSGTRLTVV.

The chain recombines TRBV28 with TRBJ2-4; D is perhaps TRBD1 (5 bases). Between the trimmed V and J ends, which lost 4 bases and 0 bases, there was a span of 13 bases. Germline V gene sequence: CDR1 MDHEN, CDR2 SYDVKM. The CDR3 contains 16 residues. CDR3 nucleotides: TGTGCCAGCAGTTCTACAGGACGACTAGCCAAAAACATTCAGTACTTC. Its protein is CASSSTGRLAKNIQYF.

This rearrangement joins TRBV14 to TRBJ1-6, with TRBD1 identical over 7 bases. The V gene's germline CDR1 is SGHDN and CDR2 FVKESK. CDR3 size: 15 residues. With V trimmed by 2 bases and J by 12 bases, 10 bases remained unmatched. CDR3 sequence: CASSQNTLTGIPLHF. As DNA, the CDR3 is TGTGCCAGCAGCCAAAATACGTTGACAGGGATACCCCTCCACTTT.

The chain uses TRBV11-3 and TRBJ1-4; possible D gene TRBD1, 5 bases. Germline CDR1 SGHNT, CDR2 YENEEA. This CDR3 spans 12 amino acids. Deletions cut 5 bases from V and 11 bases from J, with 12 bases between. DNA for the CDR3: TGTGCCAGCAGCAGAACCGGGGGGAAACTGTTTTTT. Translating it yields CASSRTGGKLFF.

This clone occurred once. This sequence joins TRBV7-9 and TRBJ1-1, with D unresolved. Germline-derived CDR1 and CDR2 are SEHNR and FQNEAQ (reference sequence). V lost 2 bases and J 1 base, leaving 11 bases between the germline ends. The CDR3 spans 15 residues. This CDR3 is CASSLSLAGNTEAFF. The CDR3, as DNA: TGTGCCAGCAGCTTAAGTCTGGCGGGGAACACTGAAGCTTTCTTT. Supplemented by reference TRBV7-9 and TRBJ1-1, the full variable domain reads DTGVSQNPRHKITKRGQNVTFRCDPISEHNRLYWYRQTLGQGPEFLTYFQNEAQLEKSRLLSDRFSAERPKGSFSTLEIQRTEQGDSAMYLCASSLSLAGNTEAFFGQGTRLTVV.

The chain recombines TRBV14 with TRBJ1-2; 9 bases align to TRBD1. CDR1 is SGHDN and CDR2 is FVKESK in the germline V gene. CDR3 length: 17 residues. The junction had 8 bases not matched to a gene; V was cut back by 0 bases and J by 3 bases. The CDR3, as DNA: TGTGCCAGCAGCCAAGAAGATGACAGGGGGGGTTACTATGGCTACACCTTC. Translated, it gives CASSQEDDRGGYYGYTF.

The rearrangement links TRBV28 to TRBJ1-3, with TRBD1 as a possible D gene (5 bases). CDR1 is MDHEN, CDR2 SYDVKM, per germline. This CDR3 spans 14 amino acids. V lost 2 bases and J lost 0, with 5 bases in between. Here the CDR3 reads CASSLGGSGNTIYF. In DNA form, the CDR3 reads TGTGCCAGCAGTTTAGGGGGCTCTGGAAACACCATATATTTT.

The chain employs TRBV6-4 and TRBJ2-1; 9 bases align to TRBD1. The CDR3 length is 15 residues. Germline CDR1 is MRHNA and CDR2 is SNTAGT. V gave up 3 bases and J gave up 6 bases; unmatched junction bases: 6. This CDR3 reads CASSEDWTGANEQFF. As DNA, the CDR3 is TGTGCCAGCAGTGAAGATTGGACAGGGGCCAATGAGCAGTTCTTC.

The chain carries TRBV18 and TRBJ2-1; D uncertain. The CDR3 runs 14 residues. V was trimmed by 2 bases and J by 5 bases, leaving 10 bases between them. The V gene's germline CDR1 is KGHSH and CDR2 LQKENI. The CDR3 here is CASSPLYNHNEQFF. The CDR3 DNA sequence: TGTGCCAGCTCACCATTGTATAATCACAATGAGCAGTTCTTC.

The J gene is TRBJ1-1, the V gene TRBV11-2, with TRBD1 as a possible D gene (5 bases). This CDR3 spans 11 amino acids. Trimming took off 3 bases at V and 6 bases at J, with 5 bases between the two ends. Germline-derived CDR1 and CDR2 are SGHAT and FQNNGV. In nucleotides, the CDR3 is TGTGCCAGCAGCTTGGGACCTGAAGCTTTCTTT. It yields the protein CASSLGPEAFF.

The chain links TRBV2 to TRBJ2-3, with TRBD2 identical over 7 bases. Germline V gives CDR1 SNHLY, CDR2 FYNNEI. J lost 1 base, V lost 2 bases, and 0 bases had no gene match. CDR3 length equals 14 residues. The CDR3 is CASSETSGTDTQYF. The CDR3 coding sequence is TGTGCCAGCAGTGAAACTAGCGGCACAGATACGCAGTATTTT.

This clone was counted once. V gene TRBV19 combines with J gene TRBJ2-5, with 7 bases identical to TRBD2. This CDR3 has 14 amino acids. V trimming: 4 bases; J trimming: 5 bases; junction bases outside the gene matches: 7. The germline V gene encodes CDR1 LNHDA and CDR2 SQIVND (reference sequence). The CDR3 is CASSRRGRIETQYF. CDR3 in DNA: TGTGCCAGTAGTAGGCGGGGGAGGATTGAGACCCAGTACTTC. The variable domain in full, with the rest retrieved from reference TRBV19 and TRBJ2-5, is DGGITQSPKYLFRKEGQNVTLSCEQNLNHDAMYWYRQDPGQGLRLIYYSQIVNDFQKGDIAEGYSVSREKKESFPLTVTSAQKNPTAFYLCASSRRGRIETQYFGPGTRLLVL.

The J gene is TRBJ2-3, the V gene TRBV7-3; no definite D call. Trimming removed 5 bases at V and 5 bases at J, with 11 bases between. The CDR3 covers 13 residues. Germline V gene data show CDR1 as SGHTA and CDR2 as FQGTGA. The CDR3 reads CASSINPGDTQYF. The CDR3 region has the DNA TGTGCCAGCAGCATTAACCCCGGAGATACGCAGTATTTT.

The rearrangement uses TRBV2 and TRBJ1-2; 9 bases map to TRBD1. This CDR3 contains 13 residues. CDR1 is SNHLY, CDR2 FYNNEI, per germline. With 8 bases clipped from V and 5 bases from J, the junction kept 6 bases outside the gene matches. The CDR3 sequence: CASSQQGAYGYTF. In DNA, the CDR3 is TGTGCCAGCTCCCAACAGGGGGCGTATGGCTACACCTTC.

This clone was seen a few times. J is TRBJ1-6 and V is TRBV5-6; TRBD1 matches at 10 bases. The CDR3 sequence is 16 residues long. Germline V gene lookup returns CDR1 SGHDT and CDR2 YYEEEE. Trimming cost V 4 bases and J 7 bases; bases outside gene matches: 8. CDR3 bases: TGTGCCAGCAGCGGGGGGGACAGGGGAAGGAATTCACCCCTCCACTTT. Its translation: CASSGGDRGRNSPLHF.

This clone was counted once. The V gene is TRBV2, the J gene TRBJ1-2; 7 bases are a match to TRBD1. Germline V gives CDR1 SNHLY, CDR2 FYNNEI. This CDR3 is 13 amino acids long. J lost 7 bases, V lost 6 bases, and 8 bases had no gene match. CDR3 sequence: CASSGTGAIGYTF. The DNA of the CDR3 is TGTGCCAGCAGCGGCACAGGGGCGATTGGCTACACCTTC.

The chain couples TRBV5-1 to TRBJ2-5; TRBD2 aligns across 9 bases. The CDR3 runs 17 residues. Germline V gives CDR1 SGHRS, CDR2 YFSETQ. V shed 0 bases and J 1 base; nucleotides not matched to a gene: 7. CDR3 bases: TGCGCCAGCAGCTTGGAGGGTAGCGGGGGAGTCCAAGAGACCCAGTACTTC. It is translated as CASSLEGSGGVQETQYF.

The chain uses TRBV2 and TRBJ1-2; a weak D match, TRBD1 (5 bases). V was trimmed by 5 bases and J by 5 bases, leaving 12 bases between them. The CDR3 length is 13 residues. Germline CDR1 SNHLY, CDR2 FYNNEI. CDR3 loop: CASSTTDRYGYTF. CDR3 in DNA: TGTGCCAGCAGTACCACTGACAGATATGGCTACACCTTC.

This clone appeared a single time. The genes are TRBV19 and TRBJ2-3; 7 nucleotides agree with TRBD1. CDR1 LNHDA and CDR2 SQIVND come from the germline V gene (reference sequence). Germline trimming cut 6 bases from V and 0 bases from J; bases unmatched to any gene: 3. CDR3 length: 14 amino acids. CDR3 sequence reads: CASRRQGSTDTQYF. In DNA, the CDR3 is TGTGCCAGTAGGAGACAGGGAAGCACAGATACGCAGTATTTT.

The J gene is TRBJ1-2, the V gene TRBV18; D is perhaps TRBD1 (6 bases). Trimming pared 3 bases from V and 7 bases from J, leaving 12 bases between. Looked up from germline, CDR1 is KGHSH and CDR2 is LQKENI. The CDR3 has 13 residues. The CDR3 region is CASSPGGPGGYTF. The CDR3 DNA sequence: TGTGCCAGCTCACCCGGGGGGCCGGGTGGCTACACCTTC.

The chain carries TRBV7-9 and TRBJ1-2; 9 bases map to TRBD1. J gave up 0 bases and V 7 bases, and 3 bases lay outside the gene matches. CDR1 and CDR2 (germline): SEHNR, FQNEAQ (reference sequence). This CDR3 is built from 14 residues. The CDR3 sequence is CASTGQGTNYGYTF. CDR3 bases: TGTGCCAGCACGGGACAGGGCACTAACTATGGCTACACCTTC. Full variable domain (remainder filled in from reference TRBV7-9 and TRBJ1-2): DTGVSQNPRHKITKRGQNVTFRCDPISEHNRLYWYRQTLGQGPEFLTYFQNEAQLEKSRLLSDRFSAERPKGSFSTLEIQRTEQGDSAMYLCASTGQGTNYGYTFGSGTRLTVV.

The chain carries TRBV6-5 and TRBJ2-3; tentatively, D is TRBD1 (5 bases). Germline V CDR1 and CDR2: MNHEY, SVGAGI. The V end was cut by 0 bases, the J end by 1 base, with 11 bases between. The CDR3 has 16 residues. The CDR3 nucleotides are TGTGCCAGCAGTTACTCAAGACAGCGTCGCACAGATACGCAGTATTTT. Amino acid sequence: CASSYSRQRRTDTQYF.

The count of this clone is one. This chain uses TRBV7-2 with TRBJ1-3; TRBD1 agrees at 10 bases. The CDR3 covers 16 residues. The germline V gene encodes CDR1 SGHTA and CDR2 FQGNSA. V dropped 4 bases and J dropped 7; count of bases not matched to a gene: 10. CDR3 sequence (DNA): TGTGCCAGCAGCTCGGCGGGGACAGGGGTTTGGAACACCATATATTTT. Its translation is CASSSAGTGVWNTIYF.